This TCR beta chain comes out of a study of OX40 agonist ivuxolimab in advanced cancers. Whole-study context: Given to patients was ivuxolimab, an agonistic anti-OX40 (CD134) antibody. Broader study findings: Within 6 weeks, CD4+ and CD8+ blood T cells expanded clonally at 0.1 to 3.0 mg/kg. Fewer expanded clones were found on average in CD4+ than in CD8+ T cells.

Profiled with immunoSEQ multiplex PCR; TCRdb holds only in-frame clones, not every one. The repertoire holds roughly 73,000 clones, with roughly 84% as singletons. Worth noting for this clone: Its target is unknown.

The CDR3 contains 14 residues. J was trimmed by 0 bases and V by 4 bases; bases with no gene match: 2. The germline V gene encodes CDR1 SGHTA and CDR2 FQGNSA. The gene calls are TRBV7-2 and TRBJ2-7, with 8 positions matching TRBD1. This sample comprised CD4+ or CD8+ T cells sorted from blood, obtained in a trial of the OX40 agonist ivuxolimab. This TCR came from an adult with an advanced solid tumor such as melanoma, head and neck, liver or kidney cancer. DNA for the CDR3: TGTGCCAGCAGCTCACAGGGGGGCTCCTACGAGCAGTACTTC. This codes for CASSSQGGSYEQYF. The complete variable domain, with remaining parts taken from reference TRBV7-2 and TRBJ2-7, reads GAGVSQSPSNKVTEKGKDVELRCDPISGHTALYWYRQSLGQGLEFLIYFQGNSAPDKSGLPSDRFSAERTGGSVSTLTIQRTQQEDSAVYLCASSSQGGSYEQYFGPGTRLTVT.